This is a list of T cell receptor beta chains from one sample in a study of T cells in Graves' hyperthyroidism and ophthalmopathy. TCRdb itself ran the multiplex PCR reads through MiXCR, one entry per CDR3 protein. Of around 700,000 distinct CDR3 sequences listed, 30% to 40% are singletons. Sequenced sample: blood. These receptors all come from a woman aged 40 to 55 with Graves' hyperthyroidism. CDR3s leave out the opening cysteine and the closing phenylalanine or tryptophan. Each record gives: D gene, V gene, CDR3 protein. D genes are given only for firm matches.

d_gene: TRBD1; v_gene: TRBV2; CDR3aa: TSSGQENTEAF
d_gene: TRBD2; v_gene: TRBV5-1; CDR3aa: ASSLAAGGPHITGELF
d_gene: .; v_gene: TRBV7-9; CDR3aa: ASSDPLGGDSNQPQH
d_gene: .; v_gene: TRBV24-1; CDR3aa: ATSEYGAPTDTQY
d_gene: .; v_gene: TRBV15; CDR3aa: ATSRDLLVAGGSTDTRY
d_gene: .; v_gene: TRBV5-1; CDR3aa: ASSPEGSLRGSGANVLT
d_gene: TRBD2; v_gene: TRBV2; CDR3aa: ASSGPGGRQETQY
d_gene: TRBD1; v_gene: TRBV11-3; CDR3aa: ASSQWTGGQPQH
d_gene: .; v_gene: TRBV7-2; CDR3aa: ASTRGGGNQPQH
d_gene: .; v_gene: TRBV12-3/TRBV12-4; CDR3aa: ASSLFSAGNTEAF
d_gene: TRBD1; v_gene: TRBV10-1; CDR3aa: ASSPGGRIQETIY
d_gene: TRBD1; v_gene: TRBV7-8; CDR3aa: ASKVVGQGAEEQY
d_gene: .; v_gene: TRBV5-6; CDR3aa: ASSSGRGYHQPQH
d_gene: .; v_gene: TRBV6-2/TRBV6-3; CDR3aa: ASSYSSTGGADSSLSYEQY
d_gene: TRBD1; v_gene: TRBV24-1; CDR3aa: ATSDAKQGVNSPLH
d_gene: .; v_gene: TRBV19; CDR3aa: ASSVWGQTNTEAF
d_gene: .; v_gene: TRBV5-6; CDR3aa: AGSLGWQGESQPQH
d_gene: .; v_gene: TRBV7-9; CDR3aa: ASRRGETGEPF
d_gene: TRBD1; v_gene: TRBV14; CDR3aa: ASSQSGQASSGANVLT
d_gene: .; v_gene: TRBV4-3; CDR3aa: ASSQVGLAAQPQH
d_gene: TRBD1; v_gene: TRBV2; CDR3aa: ASSLIAGTGYQPQH
d_gene: TRBD1; v_gene: TRBV15; CDR3aa: ATSLSTGSPYGYT
d_gene: .; v_gene: TRBV7-9; CDR3aa: ASSAQGLGAEKLF
d_gene: .; v_gene: TRBV7-9; CDR3aa: ASSLGDISGNEKLF
d_gene: .; v_gene: TRBV7-9; CDR3aa: ASSLVQNEAF
d_gene: .; v_gene: TRBV12-3/TRBV12-4; CDR3aa: ASTPRGWRHTEAF
d_gene: .; v_gene: TRBV11-3; CDR3aa: ASSLNRGDGYT
d_gene: .; v_gene: TRBV2; CDR3aa: ASSVQGGAIDEQF
d_gene: .; v_gene: TRBV7-3; CDR3aa: ASSLWGGGFAGGSYGYT
d_gene: TRBD1; v_gene: TRBV27; CDR3aa: ASSFLRQGRTDTQY
d_gene: .; v_gene: TRBV19; CDR3aa: ASSIARGVRRYGYT
d_gene: TRBD1; v_gene: TRBV19; CDR3aa: ASSKDPGQGYYGYT
d_gene: .; v_gene: TRBV2; CDR3aa: ASSGEEALNNQPQH